Below, 11 T cell receptor beta chains from the same sample are listed, as sequenced in a study of blood T cell repertoires in COVID-19. Assay: immunoSEQ multiplex PCR; the TCRdb copy retains only in-frame clones and omits some. The table shows 250,000 to 300,000 clones, with more than 85% occurring only once. Sequenced input: peripheral blood. These TCRs come from a man younger than 35 with active or convalescent COVID-19.

This chain joins TRBV7-3 and TRBJ2-7; 9 bases fit TRBD2. J gave up 5 bases and V 3 bases, and 20 bases lay outside the gene matches. Per the germline V gene, CDR1 is SGHTA and CDR2 is FQGTGA. There are 19 residues in the CDR3. The CDR3 sequence: CASSFRGNPSGTLINEQYF. CDR3 coding DNA: TGTGCCAGCAGCTTTAGAGGGAACCCTAGCGGGACCTTAATAAACGAGCAGTACTTC.

The chain recombines TRBV28 with TRBJ1-3, with 9 positions matching TRBD1. Germline values: CDR1 MDHEN, CDR2 SYDVKM. The CDR3 is 15 residues long. Trimming removed 7 bases from V and 2 bases from J; junction bases left unmatched: 6. The CDR3 sequence is CASTPGDRAGNTIYF. The CDR3 DNA is TGTGCCAGCACCCCTGGGGACAGGGCTGGAAACACCATATATTTT.

DNA for the CDR3: TGTGCCACCCACCGGACAGTCGCCACCGGGGAGCTGTTTTTT. It translates to CATHRTVATGELFF. The V gene is TRBV5-4, the J gene TRBJ2-2; perhaps TRBD1 as D (6 bases). V was pared by 9 bases and J by 4 bases, with 16 bases between. In germline, CDR1 is SGHNT, CDR2 YYREEE (reference sequence). The CDR3 has 14 amino acids.

This clone has a single count. This chain joins TRBV18 and TRBJ2-1, with 7 bases fitting TRBD1. V gave up 4 bases and J gave up 5 bases; unmatched junction bases: 14. The CDR3 contains 17 residues. CDR1 KGHSH and CDR2 LQKENI come from the germline V gene. The CDR3 coding sequence is TGTGCCAGCTCACTCTTGTACTCCGGGACAGCAAACAATGAGCAGTTCTTC. Amino acids: CASSLLYSGTANNEQFF.

The chain carries TRBV13 and TRBJ2-7; D might be TRBD1 (6 bases). The V end was cut by 4 bases, the J end by 2 bases, with 12 bases between. The CDR3 sequence is 14 residues long. Germline V gives CDR1 PRHDT, CDR2 FYEKMQ (reference sequence). In DNA, the CDR3 is TGTGCCAGCAGCTCCACTACAGGGCCCTACGAGCAGTACTTC. Its translation: CASSSTTGPYEQYF.

The gene calls are TRBV5-4 and TRBJ2-1, with 9 bases identical to TRBD2. Trimming at V came to 4 bases and at J to 9 bases, leaving 5 bases not matched to a gene. Per the germline V gene, CDR1 is SGHNT and CDR2 is YYREEE (reference sequence). The CDR3 is made up of 13 amino acids. CDR3 sequence: CASSPAGGREQFF. The CDR3 coding sequence is TGTGCCAGCAGCCCCGCGGGGGGGCGTGAGCAGTTCTTC.

The rearrangement links TRBV19 to TRBJ1-2; weak D call: TRBD1 (5 bases). Germline CDR1 is LNHDA and CDR2 is SQIVND (reference sequence). The CDR3 consists of 16 residues. The V end was cut by 0 bases, the J end by 3 bases, with 14 bases between. CDR3 sequence reads: CASSIEAGDPYYGYTF. The CDR3 bases are TGTGCCAGTAGTATAGAAGCGGGGGACCCCTACTATGGCTACACCTTC.

The CDR3 DNA sequence: TGTGCCAGCAGCTTAGACAGGGATACAGATACGCAGTATTTT. Protein product: CASSLDRDTDTQYF. This chain connects TRBV7-2 to TRBJ2-3; the D gene is possibly TRBD1 (6 bases). Between the trimmed V and J ends, which lost 1 base and 3 bases, there was a span of 8 bases. Per germline, CDR1 SGHTA and CDR2 FQGNSA. The CDR3 has 14 amino acids. Using reference TRBV7-2 and TRBJ2-3 for the parts outside the CDR3, the full variable domain is GAGVSQSPSNKVTEKGKDVELRCDPISGHTALYWYRQSLGQGLEFLIYFQGNSAPDKSGLPSDRFSAERTGGSVSTLTIQRTQQEDSAVYLCASSLDRDTDTQYFGPGTRLTVL.

V gene TRBV11-2 combines with J gene TRBJ2-5, with a weak D call TRBD2 (5 bases). This CDR3 spans 14 amino acids. The germline gives CDR1 SGHAT, CDR2 FQNNGV. V was clipped by 8 bases and J by 5 bases, with 18 bases between them. CDR3 amino acids: CASEDQRSFETQYF. Written as DNA, the CDR3 is TGTGCCAGCGAGGATCAGCGGTCCTTTGAGACCCAGTACTTC.

The chain joins TRBV30 to TRBJ2-1; D uncertain. V lost 0 bases and J lost 3, with 6 bases in between. Per germline, CDR1 GTSNPN and CDR2 SVGIG (reference sequence). CDR3 length: 13 residues. The CDR3 loop reads CAWSVQLYNEQFF. CDR3 coding DNA: TGTGCCTGGAGTGTACAGCTCTACAATGAGCAGTTCTTC.

This chain connects TRBV5-6 to TRBJ2-5; 8 nucleotides line up with TRBD1. Losses at the gene ends were 3 bases for V and 1 base for J; bases not matched to a gene: 5. This CDR3 spans 15 amino acids. Germline loops: CDR1 SGHDT, CDR2 YYEEEE. The DNA of the CDR3 is TGTGCCAGCAGCTCGGAGGACAGGGCCCAAGAGACCCAGTACTTC. Its protein is CASSSEDRAQETQYF.